The 28 T cell receptor beta chains in this list originate from one sample, sequenced in a study of control samples from healthy donors and cancer patients. Sequencing used immunoSEQ multiplex PCR; TCRdb keeps in-frame clones, though not all of them. Of under 85,000 clones in the sample, 90% to 95% are singletons; the top ten hold over 1%. Material for sequencing was PBMCs. The receptors originated from a woman aged 35 to 49 with lung cancer.

This sequence joins TRBV28 and TRBJ1-4, with 9 bases fitting TRBD1. The CDR3 has 19 amino acids. Germline trimming cut 3 bases from V and 0 bases from J; bases unmatched to any gene: 11. The germline V gene has CDR1 MDHEN and CDR2 SYDVKM. The DNA for the CDR3 is TGTGCCAGCAGTTTTCCATCTAGGACAGGGGCTACAACTAATGAAAAACTGTTTTTT. This codes for CASSFPSRTGATTNEKLFF.

The chain links TRBV7-8 to TRBJ1-4; tentatively, D is TRBD1 (5 bases). This CDR3 spans 14 amino acids. The germline CDR1 and CDR2 sequences are SGHVS and FQNEAQ. Trimming stripped 1 base from V and 7 bases from J, with 10 bases between. CDR3 DNA sequence: TGTGCCAGCAGCTTAGGGCAGGGTGGTGAAAAACTGTTTTTT. It specifies CASSLGQGGEKLFF.

This sequence joins TRBV12-3 or TRBV12-4 and TRBJ1-2; D uncertain. Trimming removed 5 bases from V and 8 bases from J, with 12 bases in between. This CDR3 spans 12 amino acids. This CDR3 is CASSALETGYTF. The CDR3 DNA sequence: TGTGCCAGCAGTGCCCTTGAAACGGGCTACACCTTC.

The chain has TRBV2 and TRBJ1-5, with no clear D. Germline V gives CDR1 SNHLY, CDR2 FYNNEI. The CDR3 spans 14 residues. V lost 6 bases, J lost 5 bases, and 14 bases lay in between. DNA of the CDR3: TGTGCCAGCAGGGCGGACGGGATTTATCAGCCCCAGCATTTT. Its protein is CASRADGIYQPQHF.

The chain employs TRBV7-9 and TRBJ1-2, with D unclear. With 7 bases removed from V and 3 bases from J, the gap between germline ends came to 21 bases. The length of the CDR3 is 16 residues. Germline V gene data show CDR1 as SEHNR and CDR2 as FQNEAQ (reference sequence). CDR3 sequence (DNA): TGTGCCAGCACTCCCCTTATGGTTTCTCCCCACTATGGCTACACCTTC. Protein: CASTPLMVSPHYGYTF.

V is TRBV14 and J is TRBJ2-6, with D tentatively TRBD1 (5 bases). The V gene lost 1 base and the J gene lost 0 bases, with 7 bases spanning the gap. CDR1 is SGHDN, CDR2 FVKESK, per germline. This CDR3 has 16 amino acids. The CDR3 reads CASSQGTTSGANVLTF. CDR3 in DNA: TGTGCCAGCAGCCAAGGGACAACCTCTGGGGCCAACGTCCTGACTTTC.

The rearrangement uses TRBV6-6 and TRBJ1-1, with D maybe TRBD1 (6 bases). The CDR3 totals 11 residues. Germline V gene sequence: CDR1 MNHNY, CDR2 SVGAGI (reference sequence). The V gene lost 7 bases and the J gene lost 11 bases, with 14 bases spanning the gap. The CDR3 loop is CASTRQESAFF. The CDR3, as DNA: TGTGCCAGCACCAGACAGGAATCGGCTTTCTTT.

V is TRBV30 and J is TRBJ2-1, with a weak D call TRBD1 (5 bases). CDR3 length: 12 amino acids. The germline V and J ends were trimmed by 3 bases and 5 bases, with 8 bases remaining between them. The V gene's germline CDR1 is GTSNPN and CDR2 SVGIG (reference sequence). The CDR3 loop reads CAWRGHHNEQFF. The CDR3 nucleotides read TGTGCCTGGAGAGGACACCACAATGAGCAGTTCTTC.

CDR3 region: CASSQDRKWDMINTIYF. The CDR3 DNA is TGTGCCAGCAGCCAAGATCGGAAGTGGGACATGATAAACACCATATATTTT. The rearrangement uses TRBV4-2 and TRBJ1-3, with a possible D match to TRBD1 (6 bases). This CDR3 is built from 17 residues. The V end was cut by 0 bases, the J end by 6 bases, with 18 bases between. Germline CDR1 is LGHNA and CDR2 is YNFKEQ.

The V call is TRBV9, the J call TRBJ2-1; 9 bases agree with TRBD1. The ends lost 2 bases at V and 5 bases at J; junction bases unmatched: 8. Per the germline V gene, CDR1 is SGDLS and CDR2 is YYNGEE. This CDR3 has 16 amino acids. The CDR3 sequence: CASSVSGTGPNNEQFF. The CDR3 nucleotides are TGTGCCAGCAGCGTCTCCGGGACAGGGCCCAACAATGAGCAGTTCTTC.

This sequence joins TRBV9 and TRBJ1-3, with D possibly being TRBD1 (6 bases). Per germline, CDR1 SGDLS and CDR2 YYNGEE. The CDR3 covers 14 residues. V dropped 3 bases and J dropped 4 bases, with 11 bases sitting between them. DNA of the CDR3: TGTGCCAGCAGCGGTCGGGGGCCGGGAAACACCATATATTTT. Translating it yields CASSGRGPGNTIYF.

The rearrangement uses TRBV6-1 and TRBJ1-4; D is ambiguous. Germline assignment: CDR1 MNHNS and CDR2 SASEGT. V lost 3 bases to trimming and J lost 4 bases, with 15 bases between them. This CDR3 is built from 16 residues. The CDR3 reads CASSETDASLNEKLFF. In DNA, the CDR3 is TGTGCCAGCAGTGAGACGGACGCTAGTCTTAATGAAAAACTGTTTTTT.

The chain is built from TRBV5-1 and TRBJ2-4; TRBD2 matches 8 bases. This CDR3 contains 16 residues. Germline V gene data show CDR1 as SGHRS and CDR2 as YFSETQ. Germline trimming cut 4 bases from V and 0 bases from J; bases unmatched to any gene: 6. The CDR3 coding sequence is TGCGCCAGCAGCGCGCTAGCGGGTGTAGCCAAAAACATTCAGTACTTC. Residues: CASSALAGVAKNIQYF. The full variable domain, its missing parts supplied by reference TRBV5-1 and TRBJ2-4, is KAGVTQTPRYLIKTRGQQVTLSCSPISGHRSVSWYQQTPGQGLQFLFEYFSETQRNKGNFPGRFSGRQFSNSRSEMNVSTLELGDSALYLCASSALAGVAKNIQYFGAGTRLSVL.

The chain uses TRBV2 and TRBJ2-2, with 8 bases lining up with TRBD2. V trimming: 7 bases; J trimming: 5 bases; junction bases outside the gene matches: 9. Germline CDR1 and CDR2: SNHLY and FYNNEI. There are 15 residues in the CDR3. This CDR3 reads CASKAPGGFTGELFF. The CDR3 region has the DNA TGTGCCAGCAAAGCCCCGGGGGGGTTTACCGGGGAGCTGTTTTTT.

This chain joins TRBV3-1 (or the pseudogene TRBV3-2) and TRBJ2-1; D may be TRBD2 (6 bases). V was shortened by 1 base and J by 4 bases, with 11 bases between the two germline ends. The germline V gene encodes CDR1 LGHDT and CDR2 YNNKEL (reference sequence). The length of the CDR3 is 15 residues. In nucleotides, the CDR3 is TGTGCCAGCAGCCAAGTTTGGGGGGATTACAATGAGCAGTTCTTC. This gives the protein CASSQVWGDYNEQFF.

V is TRBV18 and J is TRBJ1-5; D is possibly TRBD1 (6 bases). Germline values: CDR1 KGHSH, CDR2 LQKENI. V lost 3 bases and J lost 1, with 10 bases in between. The CDR3 sequence is 15 residues long. CDR3 bases: TGTGCCAGCTCACCCGGAGGGGGAAGCAATCAGCCCCAGCATTTT. Encoded protein: CASSPGGGSNQPQHF.

This chain uses TRBV11-3 with TRBJ2-2; D is possibly TRBD1 (5 bases). CDR3 length: 15 amino acids. V gave up 8 bases and J gave up 1 base, with 14 bases separating them. Per germline, CDR1 SGHNT and CDR2 YENEEA. The CDR3 protein is CASGALTLNTGELFF. The CDR3 region has the DNA TGTGCCAGCGGGGCGCTTACGCTGAACACCGGGGAGCTGTTTTTT.

The genes are TRBV11-2 and TRBJ2-7, with TRBD1 matching over 8 bases. The V segment lost 5 bases and the J segment 5 bases; nucleotides outside the gene matches: 5. Per the germline V gene, CDR1 is SGHAT and CDR2 is FQNNGV. CDR3 length: 13 amino acids. The CDR3 is CASSLWTGNEQYF. The CDR3 DNA reads as TGTGCCAGCAGCCTGTGGACAGGGAACGAGCAGTACTTC.

The rearrangement joins TRBV18 to TRBJ1-1, with 9 bases identical to TRBD1. The CDR3 has 15 residues. Germline V gives CDR1 KGHSH, CDR2 LQKENI. Trimming at V came to 3 bases and at J to 5 bases, leaving 7 bases not matched to a gene. The CDR3 DNA reads as TGTGCCAGCTCACCGGGGACAGGGTGGGAGACTGAAGCTTTCTTT. This gives the protein CASSPGTGWETEAFF.

The J gene is TRBJ1-5, the V gene TRBV18; maybe TRBD1 (5 bases). V gave up 6 bases and J gave up 5 bases, with 17 bases separating them. The CDR3 spans 15 residues. Germline V CDR1 and CDR2: KGHSH, LQKENI. CDR3 sequence reads: CASSPGVQGDQPQHF. CDR3 nucleotides: TGTGCCAGCTCCCCCGGCGTCCAGGGTGATCAGCCCCAGCATTTT.

The gene calls are TRBV19 and TRBJ1-2; D is perhaps TRBD1 (5 bases). Germline-derived CDR1 and CDR2 are LNHDA and SQIVND (reference sequence). CDR3 length equals 13 residues. The V end lost 6 bases, the J end lost 6 bases, and 14 bases lay between the germline ends. The CDR3 loop is CASRRDGLNGYTF. The CDR3 DNA sequence: TGTGCCAGTAGGCGGGACGGACTCAATGGCTACACCTTC.

V and J are TRBV6-5 and TRBJ1-1; possible D gene TRBD1, 5 bases. Between the trimmed V and J ends, which lost 0 bases and 1 base, there was a span of 6 bases. The CDR3 is 14 residues long. The V gene's germline CDR1 is MNHEY and CDR2 SVGAGI. CDR3 amino acids: CASSYSQANTEAFF. CDR3 sequence (DNA): TGTGCCAGCAGTTACTCACAGGCGAACACTGAAGCTTTCTTT.

The J gene is TRBJ1-4, the V gene TRBV12-3 or TRBV12-4; the match to TRBD1 covers 9 bases. The CDR3 spans 13 residues. The trim removed 10 bases at V and 8 bases at J, leaving 8 bases unmatched. DNA of the CDR3: TGTGCCACCGGGACAGGGATGGGGGAAAAACTGTTTTTT. It yields the protein CATGTGMGEKLFF.

The chain recombines TRBV30 with TRBJ1-6; no reliable D call. The CDR3 loop spans 14 amino acids. Germline V CDR1 and CDR2: GTSNPN, SVGIG (reference sequence). Trimming took off 4 bases at V and 6 bases at J, with 13 bases between the two ends. CDR3 coding DNA: TGTGCCTGGACCCCTGTGGGCGGTAATTCACCCCTCCACTTT. Residues: CAWTPVGGNSPLHF.

This chain links TRBV2 with TRBJ2-2; the D gene is possibly TRBD1 (5 bases). V was shortened by 1 base and J by 5 bases, with 5 bases between the two germline ends. This CDR3 has 13 residues. Germline CDR1 reads SNHLY; CDR2 reads FYNNEI. CDR3 bases: TGTGCCAGCAGTGAAGAGGGGACCGGGGAGCTGTTTTTT. Protein: CASSEEGTGELFF.

The V call is TRBV28, the J call TRBJ2-2; a possible D gene is TRBD2 (6 bases). The CDR3 loop spans 14 amino acids. Germline assignment: CDR1 MDHEN and CDR2 SYDVKM. V lost 6 bases, J lost 1 base, and 9 bases lay in between. CDR3 loop: CASRSRGNTGELFF. For the CDR3, the DNA is TGTGCCAGCAGGTCGCGGGGGAACACCGGGGAGCTGTTTTTT. Based on the CDR3 plus reference TRBV28 and TRBJ2-2, the full variable domain is DVKVTQSSRYLVKRTGEKVFLECVQDMDHENMFWYRQDPGLGLRLIYFSYDVKMKEKGDIPEGYSVSREKKERFSLILESASTNQTSMYLCASRSRGNTGELFFGEGSRLTVL.

The chain uses TRBV4-2 and TRBJ1-1; D gene unclear. The CDR3 is made up of 14 amino acids. CDR1 and CDR2 (germline): LGHNA, YNFKEQ. Between the trimmed V and J ends, which lost 4 bases and 0 bases, there was a span of 9 bases. The CDR3 DNA reads TGTGCCAGCAGCCGCGACAAGTTGAACACTGAAGCTTTCTTT. It codes for CASSRDKLNTEAFF.

J is TRBJ1-6 and V is TRBV6-5, with D possibly matching TRBD1 (5 bases). The CDR3 runs to 14 residues. V was cut by 10 bases and J by 10 bases, with 20 bases left in between. Germline V gene data show CDR1 as MNHEY and CDR2 as SVGAGI. The CDR3 reads CATRTGRGPSPLHF. For the CDR3, the DNA is TGTGCCACAAGAACGGGACGCGGACCCTCACCCCTCCACTTT.